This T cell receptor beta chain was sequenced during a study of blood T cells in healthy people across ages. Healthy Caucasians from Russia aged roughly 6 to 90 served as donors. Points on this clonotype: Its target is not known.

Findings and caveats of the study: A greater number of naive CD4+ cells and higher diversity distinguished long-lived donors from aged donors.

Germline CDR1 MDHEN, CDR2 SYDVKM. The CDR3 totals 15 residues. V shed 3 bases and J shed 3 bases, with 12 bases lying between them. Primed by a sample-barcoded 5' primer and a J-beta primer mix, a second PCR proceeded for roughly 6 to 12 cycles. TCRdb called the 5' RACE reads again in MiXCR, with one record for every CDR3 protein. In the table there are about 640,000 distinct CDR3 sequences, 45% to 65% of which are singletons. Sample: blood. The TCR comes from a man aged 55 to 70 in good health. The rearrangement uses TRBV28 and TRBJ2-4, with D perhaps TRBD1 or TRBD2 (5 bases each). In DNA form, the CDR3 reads TGTGCCAGCAGTTTTGAGGGGATGGGCAAAAACATTCAGTACTTC. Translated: CASSFEGMGKNIQYF.